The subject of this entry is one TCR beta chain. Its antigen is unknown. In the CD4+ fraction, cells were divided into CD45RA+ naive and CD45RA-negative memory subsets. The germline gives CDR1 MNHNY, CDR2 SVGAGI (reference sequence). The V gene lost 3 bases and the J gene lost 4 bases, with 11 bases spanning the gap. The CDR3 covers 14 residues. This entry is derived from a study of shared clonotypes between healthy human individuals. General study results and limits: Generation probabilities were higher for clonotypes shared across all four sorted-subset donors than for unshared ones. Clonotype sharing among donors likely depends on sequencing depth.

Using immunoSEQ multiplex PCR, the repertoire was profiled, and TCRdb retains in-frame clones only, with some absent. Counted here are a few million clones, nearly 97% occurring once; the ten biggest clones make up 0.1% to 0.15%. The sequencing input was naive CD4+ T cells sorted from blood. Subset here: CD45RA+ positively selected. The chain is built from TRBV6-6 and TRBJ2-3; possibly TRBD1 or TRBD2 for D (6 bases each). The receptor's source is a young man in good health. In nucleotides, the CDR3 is TGTGCCAGCAGTTATGGGGGGCTGGCAGATACGCAGTATTTT. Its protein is CASSYGGLADTQYF.